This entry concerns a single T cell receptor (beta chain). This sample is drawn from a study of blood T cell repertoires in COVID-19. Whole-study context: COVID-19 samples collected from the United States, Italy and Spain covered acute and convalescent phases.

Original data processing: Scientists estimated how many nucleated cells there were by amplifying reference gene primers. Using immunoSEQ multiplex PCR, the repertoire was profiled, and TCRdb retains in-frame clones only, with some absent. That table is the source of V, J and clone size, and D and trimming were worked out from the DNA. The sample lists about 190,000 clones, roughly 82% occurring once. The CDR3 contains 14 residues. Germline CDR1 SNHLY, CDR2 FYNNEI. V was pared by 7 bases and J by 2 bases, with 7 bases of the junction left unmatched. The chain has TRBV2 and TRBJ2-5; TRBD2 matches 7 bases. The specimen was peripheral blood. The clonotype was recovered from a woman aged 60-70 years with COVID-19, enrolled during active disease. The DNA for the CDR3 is TGTGCCAGCAAGTACCGGGGGGTACAAGAGACCCAGTACTTC. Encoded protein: CASKYRGVQETQYF.